The 15 T cell receptor beta chains given below trace back to one sample, sequenced in a study of blood T cell repertoires in COVID-19. TCRdb's copy holds only in-frame clones and misses some; the assay was immunoSEQ multiplex PCR. The sample records tens of thousands of clones, around 87% being singletons. The sequencing sample was made of peripheral blood. The receptor set was obtained from a woman in her sixties or seventies with COVID-19, enrolled during active disease.

V is TRBV7-8 and J is TRBJ2-2; TRBD2 might be the D (6 bases). CDR3 length equals 14 residues. Germline V gene data show CDR1 as SGHVS and CDR2 as FQNEAQ. Trimming cost V 4 bases and J 7 bases, with 13 bases left between them. The CDR3 DNA follows: TGTGCCAGCAGCTCTAGGGCTAGCGTCGGGGAGCTGTTTTTT. This codes for CASSSRASVGELFF. Filled out from reference TRBV7-8 and TRBJ2-2, the complete variable domain reads GAGVSQSPRYKVAKRGQDVALRCDPISGHVSLFWYQQALGQGPEFLTYFQNEAQLDKSGLPSDRFFAERPEGSVSTLKIQRTQQEDSAVYLCASSSRASVGELFFGEGSRLTVL.

The chain joins TRBV10-3 to TRBJ2-1; 7 nucleotides agree with TRBD1. The length of the CDR3 is 22 residues. Trimming at V came to 0 bases and at J to 8 bases, leaving 28 bases not matched to a gene. Germline-derived CDR1 and CDR2 are ENHRY and SYGVKD. The CDR3: CAISESIKTDRYKPLAIHEQFF. For the CDR3, the DNA is TGTGCCATCAGTGAGTCGATTAAAACGGACAGGTACAAACCGTTAGCGATACATGAGCAGTTCTTC.

The chain employs TRBV19 and TRBJ1-2; 8 bases align to TRBD1. The CDR3 runs 16 residues. Germline trimming cut 1 base from V and 3 bases from J; bases unmatched to any gene: 7. Per germline, CDR1 LNHDA and CDR2 SQIVND (reference sequence). For the CDR3, the DNA is TGTGCCAGTAGTATAGTCCCCGGACAGGGTCACTATGGCTACACCTTC. Its translation: CASSIVPGQGHYGYTF.

Points on this clone: Other DNA sequences of this sample code for an identical CDR3. The chain joins TRBV27 to TRBJ2-7, with 7 positions matching TRBD1. The CDR3 spans 15 residues. Germline loops: CDR1 MNHEY, CDR2 SMNVEV (reference sequence). V gave up 2 bases and J gave up 2 bases; unmatched junction bases: 6. The CDR3 protein is CASSLGQVGAYEQYF. DNA for the CDR3: TGTGCCAGCAGTTTAGGACAGGTGGGTGCCTACGAGCAGTACTTC.

The V gene is TRBV11-2, the J gene TRBJ2-7, with 7 bases aligning to TRBD2. Looked up from germline, CDR1 is SGHAT and CDR2 is FQNNGV. This CDR3 has 12 residues. With 5 bases clipped from V and 5 bases from J, the junction kept 3 bases outside the gene matches. The DNA of the CDR3 is TGTGCCAGCAGCAGGACTAGGAACGAGCAGTACTTC. It yields the protein CASSRTRNEQYF.

This clone appeared a few times. The chain recombines TRBV2 with TRBJ1-6, with 8 nucleotides matching TRBD1. The CDR3 consists of 13 residues. CDR1 is SNHLY and CDR2 is FYNNEI in the germline V gene. J gave up 7 bases and V 10 bases, and 6 bases lay outside the gene matches. The DNA for the CDR3 is TGTGCCACCCGCTACAGGGGGAATTCACCCCTCCACTTT. Protein: CATRYRGNSPLHF.

DNA of the CDR3: TGTGCCAGCAGTAACTCCTACGAGCAGTACTTC. This gives the protein CASSNSYEQYF. This chain joins TRBV11-2 and TRBJ2-7; D not resolved. Trimming pared 6 bases from V and 0 bases from J, leaving 3 bases between. CDR1 and CDR2 (germline): SGHAT, FQNNGV. The CDR3 runs to 11 residues. Filled out from reference TRBV11-2 and TRBJ2-7, the complete variable domain reads EAGVAQSPRYKIIEKRQSVAFWCNPISGHATLYWYQQILGQGPKLLIQFQNNGVVDDSQLPKDRFSAERLKGVDSTLKIQPAKLEDSAVYLCASSNSYEQYFGPGTRLTVT.

The chain joins TRBV14 to TRBJ2-7; possible D gene TRBD2, 7 bases. This CDR3 comprises 17 residues. CDR1 SGHDN and CDR2 FVKESK come from the germline V gene. Trimming cost V 2 bases and J 0 bases, with 17 bases left between them. CDR3 region: CASSQWVEGGLSYEQYF. CDR3 in DNA: TGTGCCAGCAGCCAATGGGTTGAGGGGGGGCTCTCCTACGAGCAGTACTTC. The full variable domain, in which reference TRBV14 and TRBJ2-7 provide the parts outside the CDR3, is EAGVTQFPSHSVIEKGQTVTLRCDPISGHDNLYWYRRVMGKEIKFLLHFVKESKQDESGMPNNRFLAERTGGTYSTLKVQPAELEDSGVYFCASSQWVEGGLSYEQYFGPGTRLTVT.

This sequence joins TRBV10-3 and TRBJ1-1; D remains ambiguous. Trimming removed 5 bases at V and 4 bases at J, with 11 bases between. From germline, CDR1 is ENHRY and CDR2 SYGVKD. CDR3 length equals 13 residues. The CDR3 region is CAISPGSGTEAFF. The CDR3 bases are TGTGCCATCAGTCCGGGGTCTGGCACTGAAGCTTTCTTT.

This chain uses TRBV7-6 with TRBJ2-2, with a possible D match to TRBD2 (6 bases). The CDR3 consists of 15 residues. The V gene lost 1 base and the J gene lost 4 bases, with 10 bases spanning the gap. Germline lookup yields CDR1 SGHVS and CDR2 FNYEAQ. The CDR3 sequence is CASSLGSGVTGELFF. The CDR3 DNA is TGTGCCAGCAGCTTAGGGTCGGGGGTCACCGGGGAGCTGTTTTTT.

The chain carries TRBV27 and TRBJ2-6; a weak D match, TRBD1 (6 bases). V was clipped by 6 bases and J by 2 bases, with 14 bases between them. Germline V gene lookup returns CDR1 MNHEY and CDR2 SMNVEV (reference sequence). This CDR3 is 16 amino acids long. The CDR3 bases are TGTGCCAGCAGCCCAACAGGGAGAGCTGGGGCCAACGTCCTGACTTTC. Amino acid sequence: CASSPTGRAGANVLTF.

The rearrangement uses TRBV3-1 (or the pseudogene TRBV3-2) and TRBJ1-3; no reliable D call. The CDR3 runs to 16 residues. Trimming shortened V by 0 bases and J by 0 bases, and 9 bases separated the two germline ends. The germline CDR1 and CDR2 sequences are LGHDT and YNNKEL (reference sequence). CDR3 DNA sequence: TGTGCCAGCAGCCAAGATCTAGCAGCCTCTGGAAACACCATATATTTT. Translation: CASSQDLAASGNTIYF.

This chain uses TRBV9 with TRBJ1-4, with 7 bases fitting TRBD1. The junction had 12 bases not matched to a gene; V was cut back by 3 bases and J by 7 bases. Germline V gene sequence: CDR1 SGDLS, CDR2 YYNGEE. This CDR3 is 16 amino acids long. In DNA form, the CDR3 reads TGTGCCAGCAGCGACGCAGGGGGTCTTCCGAGTGAAAAACTGTTTTTT. Translating gives CASSDAGGLPSEKLFF.

The sample holds a few counts of this clone. V usage is TRBV25-1 and J usage is TRBJ2-3, with D unresolved. The germline V gene has CDR1 MGHDK and CDR2 SYGVNS. Between the trimmed V and J ends, which lost 5 bases and 1 base, there was a span of 7 bases. This CDR3 region has 13 residues. Written as DNA, the CDR3 is TGTGCCAGCAGTAACCGGGGCACAGATACGCAGTATTTT. Its translation is CASSNRGTDTQYF.

The genes are TRBV19 and TRBJ2-3, with D perhaps TRBD2 (6 bases). With 5 bases removed from V and 8 bases from J, the gap between germline ends came to 17 bases. The CDR3 spans 14 residues. The germline CDR1 and CDR2 sequences are LNHDA and SQIVND (reference sequence). CDR3 residues: CASSSTGSAGTQYF. CDR3 sequence (DNA): TGTGCCAGTAGTTCAACCGGGTCAGCGGGTACGCAGTATTTT. The complete variable domain, with remaining parts taken from reference TRBV19 and TRBJ2-3, reads DGGITQSPKYLFRKEGQNVTLSCEQNLNHDAMYWYRQDPGQGLRLIYYSQIVNDFQKGDIAEGYSVSREKKESFPLTVTSAQKNPTAFYLCASSSTGSAGTQYFGPGTRLTVL.